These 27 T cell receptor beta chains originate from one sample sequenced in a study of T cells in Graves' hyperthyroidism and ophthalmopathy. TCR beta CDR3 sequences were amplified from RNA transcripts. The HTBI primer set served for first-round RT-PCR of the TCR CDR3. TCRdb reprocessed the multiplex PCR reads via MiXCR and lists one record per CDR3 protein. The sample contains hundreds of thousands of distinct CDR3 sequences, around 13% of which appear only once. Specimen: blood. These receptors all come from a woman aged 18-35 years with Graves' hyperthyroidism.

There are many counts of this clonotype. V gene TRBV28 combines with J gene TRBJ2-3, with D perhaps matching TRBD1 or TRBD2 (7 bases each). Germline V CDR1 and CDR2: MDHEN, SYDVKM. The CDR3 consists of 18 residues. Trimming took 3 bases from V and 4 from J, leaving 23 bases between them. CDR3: CASSFTGTVSGDADTQYF. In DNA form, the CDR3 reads TGTGCCAGCAGTTTCACCGGGACAGTAAGCGGGGACGCAGATACGCAGTATTTT.

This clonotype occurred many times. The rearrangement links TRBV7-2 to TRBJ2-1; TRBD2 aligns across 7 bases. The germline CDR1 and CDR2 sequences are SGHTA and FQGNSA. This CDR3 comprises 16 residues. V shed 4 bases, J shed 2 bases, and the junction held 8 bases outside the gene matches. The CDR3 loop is CASSYHGTTTYNEQFF. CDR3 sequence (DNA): TGTGCCAGCAGCTATCACGGGACTACCACCTACAATGAGCAGTTCTTC.

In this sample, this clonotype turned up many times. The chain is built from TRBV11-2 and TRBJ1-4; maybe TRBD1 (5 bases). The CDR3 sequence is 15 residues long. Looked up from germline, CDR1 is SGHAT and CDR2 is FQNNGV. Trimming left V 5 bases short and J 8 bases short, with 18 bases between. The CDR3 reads CASSPPWGRGEKLFF. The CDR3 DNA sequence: TGTGCCAGCAGCCCCCCGTGGGGCCGAGGGGAAAAACTGTTTTTT.

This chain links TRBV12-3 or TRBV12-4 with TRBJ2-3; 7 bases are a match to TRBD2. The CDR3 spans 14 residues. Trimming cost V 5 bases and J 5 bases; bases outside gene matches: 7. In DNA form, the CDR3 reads TGTGCCAGCAGTCGGCTAGCGGTTCGAGATACGCAGTATTTT. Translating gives CASSRLAVRDTQYF.

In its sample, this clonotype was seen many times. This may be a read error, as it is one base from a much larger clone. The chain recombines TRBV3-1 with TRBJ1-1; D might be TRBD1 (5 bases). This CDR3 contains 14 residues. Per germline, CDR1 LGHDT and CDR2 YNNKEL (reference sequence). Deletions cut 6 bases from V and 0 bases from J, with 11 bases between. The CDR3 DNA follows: TGTGCCAGCAGTCACGACAGAGTGAACACTGAAGCTTTCTTT. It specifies CASSHDRVNTEAFF.

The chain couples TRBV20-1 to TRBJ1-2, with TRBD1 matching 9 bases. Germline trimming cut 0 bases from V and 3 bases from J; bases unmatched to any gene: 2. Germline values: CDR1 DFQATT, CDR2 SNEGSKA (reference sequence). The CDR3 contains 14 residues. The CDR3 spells CSAREGTGHYGYTF. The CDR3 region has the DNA TGCAGTGCTAGAGAAGGGACAGGGCACTATGGCTACACCTTC.

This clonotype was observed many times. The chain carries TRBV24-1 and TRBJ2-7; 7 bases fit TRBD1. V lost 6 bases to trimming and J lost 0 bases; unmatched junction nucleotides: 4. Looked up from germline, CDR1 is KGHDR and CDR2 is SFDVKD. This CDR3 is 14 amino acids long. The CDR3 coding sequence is TGTGCCACCAGTTCCGGACAGGCCTCCTACGAGCAGTACTTC. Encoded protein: CATSSGQASYEQYF.

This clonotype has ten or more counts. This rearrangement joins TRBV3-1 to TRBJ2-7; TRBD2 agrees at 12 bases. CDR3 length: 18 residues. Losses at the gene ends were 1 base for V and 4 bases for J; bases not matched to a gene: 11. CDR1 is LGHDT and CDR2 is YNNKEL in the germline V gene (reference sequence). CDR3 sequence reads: CASSQAPPTSGSIYEQYF. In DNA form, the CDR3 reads TGTGCCAGCAGCCAAGCCCCTCCGACTAGCGGGAGTATTTACGAGCAGTACTTC.

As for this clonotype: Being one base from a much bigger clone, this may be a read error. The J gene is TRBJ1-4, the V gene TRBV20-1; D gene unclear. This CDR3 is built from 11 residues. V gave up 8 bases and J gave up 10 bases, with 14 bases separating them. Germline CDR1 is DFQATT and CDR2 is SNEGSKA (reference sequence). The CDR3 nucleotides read TGCAGTTCTATAGATACCGGAAAACTGTTTTTT. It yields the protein CSSIDTGKLFF.

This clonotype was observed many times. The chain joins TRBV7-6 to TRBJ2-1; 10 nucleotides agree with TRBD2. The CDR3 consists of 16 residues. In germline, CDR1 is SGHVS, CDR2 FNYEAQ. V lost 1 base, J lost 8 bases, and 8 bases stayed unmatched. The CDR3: CASSLEVAGGLDEQFF. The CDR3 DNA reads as TGTGCCAGCAGCTTAGAAGTAGCGGGAGGATTGGATGAGCAGTTCTTC.

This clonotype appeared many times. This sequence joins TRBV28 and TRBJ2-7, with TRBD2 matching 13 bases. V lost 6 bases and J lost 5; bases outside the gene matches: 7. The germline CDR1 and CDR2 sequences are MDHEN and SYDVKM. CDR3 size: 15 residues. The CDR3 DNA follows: TGTGCCAGCAGGAGGACTAGCGGGAGACTTGACGAGCAGTACTTC. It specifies CASRRTSGRLDEQYF.

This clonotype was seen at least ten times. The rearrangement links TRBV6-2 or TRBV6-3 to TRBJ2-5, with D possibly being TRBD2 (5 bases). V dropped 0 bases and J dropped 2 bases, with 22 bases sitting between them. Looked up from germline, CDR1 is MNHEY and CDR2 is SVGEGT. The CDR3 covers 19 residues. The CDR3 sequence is CASSYSMFPPAGKQETQYF. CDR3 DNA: TGTGCCAGCAGTTACTCGATGTTCCCCCCCGCCGGGAAGCAAGAGACCCAGTACTTC.

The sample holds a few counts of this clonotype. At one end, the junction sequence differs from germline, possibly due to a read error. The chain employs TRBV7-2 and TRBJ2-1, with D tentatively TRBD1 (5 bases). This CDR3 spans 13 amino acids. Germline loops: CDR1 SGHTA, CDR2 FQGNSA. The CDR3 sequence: CASSFSGPGEQIF. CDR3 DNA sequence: TGTGCCAGCAGCTTCTCAGGGCCGGGTGAGCAGATCTTC.

Here the CDR3 reads CASSIAANQPQHF. The CDR3 DNA is TGTGCCAGTAGTATAGCCGCCAATCAGCCCCAGCATTTT. The chain recombines TRBV19 with TRBJ1-5, with unresolved D. Germline CDR1 and CDR2: LNHDA and SQIVND (reference sequence). CDR3 length: 13 residues. The germline V and J ends were trimmed by 1 base and 3 bases, with 4 bases remaining between them. The full variable domain, completed using reference TRBV19 and TRBJ1-5, is DGGITQSPKYLFRKEGQNVTLSCEQNLNHDAMYWYRQDPGQGLRLIYYSQIVNDFQKGDIAEGYSVSREKKESFPLTVTSAQKNPTAFYLCASSIAANQPQHFGDGTRLSIL.

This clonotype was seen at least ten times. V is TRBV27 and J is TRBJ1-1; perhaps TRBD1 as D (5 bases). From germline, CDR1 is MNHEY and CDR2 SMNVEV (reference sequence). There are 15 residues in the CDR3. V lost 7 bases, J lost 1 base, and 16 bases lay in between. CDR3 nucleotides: TGTGCCAGCATCAGAGGGACGGCAGGGAACACTGAAGCTTTCTTT. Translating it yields CASIRGTAGNTEAFF.

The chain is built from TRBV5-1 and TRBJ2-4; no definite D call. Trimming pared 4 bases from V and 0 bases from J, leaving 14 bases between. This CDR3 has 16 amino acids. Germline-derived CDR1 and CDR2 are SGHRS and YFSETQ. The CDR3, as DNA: TGCGCCAGCAGCAATAGTTTCGACAAAGCCAAAAACATTCAGTACTTC. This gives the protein CASSNSFDKAKNIQYF.

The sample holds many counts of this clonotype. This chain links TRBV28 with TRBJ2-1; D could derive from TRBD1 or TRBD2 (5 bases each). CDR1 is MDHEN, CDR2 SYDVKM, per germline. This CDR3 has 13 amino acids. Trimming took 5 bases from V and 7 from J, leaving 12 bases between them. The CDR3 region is CASSAGGLNEQFF. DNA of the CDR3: TGTGCCAGCAGTGCTGGGGGATTGAATGAGCAGTTCTTC.

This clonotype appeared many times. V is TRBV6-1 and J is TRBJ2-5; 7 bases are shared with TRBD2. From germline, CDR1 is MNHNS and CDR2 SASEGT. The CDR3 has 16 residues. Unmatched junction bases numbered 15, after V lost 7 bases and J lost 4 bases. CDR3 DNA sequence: TGTGCCAGCACAGGGACTACCCTCAGGCGGGGAGAGACCCAGTACTTC. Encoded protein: CASTGTTLRRGETQYF.

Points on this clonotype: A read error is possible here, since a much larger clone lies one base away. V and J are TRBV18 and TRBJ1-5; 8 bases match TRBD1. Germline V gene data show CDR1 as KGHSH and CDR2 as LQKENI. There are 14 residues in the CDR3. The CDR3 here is CAGSPGTGHQPQHF. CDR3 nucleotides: TGTGCCGGCTCACCCGGGACAGGCCATCAGCCCCAGCATTTT.

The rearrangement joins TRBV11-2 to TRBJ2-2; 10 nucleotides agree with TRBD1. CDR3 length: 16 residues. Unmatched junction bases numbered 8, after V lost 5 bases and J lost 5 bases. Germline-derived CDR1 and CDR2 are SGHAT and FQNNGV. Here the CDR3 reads CASSPRDRGRTGELFF. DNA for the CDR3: TGTGCCAGCAGCCCAAGGGACAGGGGTCGGACCGGGGAGCTGTTTTTT.

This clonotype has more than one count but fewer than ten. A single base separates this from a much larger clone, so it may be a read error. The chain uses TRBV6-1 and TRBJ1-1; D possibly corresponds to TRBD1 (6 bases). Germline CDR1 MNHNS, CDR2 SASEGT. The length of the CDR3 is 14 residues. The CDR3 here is CASRENQDDTGASF. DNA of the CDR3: TGTGCCAGCAGAGAAAACCAGGACGACACGGGGGCTTCCTTT.

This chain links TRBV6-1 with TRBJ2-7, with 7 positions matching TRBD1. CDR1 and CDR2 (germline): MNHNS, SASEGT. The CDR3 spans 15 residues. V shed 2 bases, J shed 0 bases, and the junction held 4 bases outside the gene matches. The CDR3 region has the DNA TGTGCCAGCAGTGAAAGCAGGGGGAGCTCCTACGAGCAGTACTTC. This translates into CASSESRGSSYEQYF.

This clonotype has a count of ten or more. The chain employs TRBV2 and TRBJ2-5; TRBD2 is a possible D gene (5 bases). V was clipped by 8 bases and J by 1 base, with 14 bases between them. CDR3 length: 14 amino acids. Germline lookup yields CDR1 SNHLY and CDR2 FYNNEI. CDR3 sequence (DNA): TGTGCCAGCGCCGGGATGGGTCGCCAAGAGACCCAGTACTTC. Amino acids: CASAGMGRQETQYF.

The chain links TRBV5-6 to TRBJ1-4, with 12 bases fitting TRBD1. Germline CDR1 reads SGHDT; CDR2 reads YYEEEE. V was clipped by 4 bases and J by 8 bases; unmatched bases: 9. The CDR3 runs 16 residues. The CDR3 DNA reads TGTGCCAGCAGCAGGGGGACAGGGGGCAAACACGAAAAACTGTTTTTT. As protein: CASSRGTGGKHEKLFF.

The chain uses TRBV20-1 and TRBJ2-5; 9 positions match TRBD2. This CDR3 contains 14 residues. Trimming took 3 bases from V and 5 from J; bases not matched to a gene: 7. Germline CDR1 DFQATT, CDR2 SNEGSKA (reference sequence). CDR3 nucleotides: TGCAGTGCTAGTGGACTAGCGAGATGGGAGACCCAGTACTTC. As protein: CSASGLARWETQYF.

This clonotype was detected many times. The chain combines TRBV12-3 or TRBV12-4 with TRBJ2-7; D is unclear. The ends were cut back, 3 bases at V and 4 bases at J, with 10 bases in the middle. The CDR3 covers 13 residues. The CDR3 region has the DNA TGTGCCAGCAGTTTTGGGGAATCTTACGAGCAGTACTTC. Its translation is CASSFGESYEQYF.

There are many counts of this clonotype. The CDR3 loop is CASSEQTGPYEQYF. The CDR3 nucleotides are TGTGCCAGCAGTGAGCAGACTGGGCCATACGAGCAGTACTTC. V and J are TRBV6-1 and TRBJ2-7; no reliable D call. Trimming took 3 bases from V and 4 from J, leaving 13 bases between them. Germline loops: CDR1 MNHNS, CDR2 SASEGT. The CDR3 totals 14 residues.